This record concerns one T cell receptor beta chain sequence. Germline CDR1 reads MNHEY; CDR2 reads SVGAGI. This CDR3 region has 15 residues. After removal of 6 bases from V and 0 bases from J, the junction contained 8 bases not matched to a gene. This specimen belongs to a study of technical replicates of blood from a handful of donors. Only in-frame clones appear in the TCRdb table, and some are missing; sequencing was by immunoSEQ multiplex PCR. The profile covers 55,000 to 70,000 clones, with roughly 90% appearing a single time and around 4.4% taken by the ten largest. The material sequenced was PBMCs. This clonotype was obtained from a human donor in good health. Some clones in this sample may be carry-over from other donors' samples. The chain couples TRBV6-5 to TRBJ2-7; 7 positions agree with TRBD2. CDR3 in DNA: TGTGCCAGCAGCCGGGACTACCCAAGCTCCTACGAGCAGTACTTC. Protein sequence: CASSRDYPSSYEQYF.